The T cell receptor beta chain described here comes from a study of OX40 agonist ivuxolimab in advanced cancers. Study summary: Patient treatment consisted of intravenous ivuxolimab administration every 2 weeks at 0.01 to 10 mg/kg.

The data were produced by immunoSEQ multiplex PCR, yet TCRdb's version contains in-frame clones alone and is incomplete. In the table there are around 100,000 clones, about 91% of which are singletons. Blood samples were obtained at baseline, cycle 4 day 1, and cycle 7 day 1. V was clipped by 1 base and J by 0 bases, with 10 bases between them. In germline, CDR1 is SGHTA, CDR2 FQGNSA. The CDR3 runs 16 residues. The chain recombines TRBV7-2 with TRBJ1-3; D is unclear. Sequenced here: CD4+ or CD8+ T cells sorted from blood, sampled in a trial of the OX40 agonist ivuxolimab. This clonotype was sampled from an adult with an advanced solid tumor such as melanoma, head and neck, liver or kidney cancer. The CDR3 DNA sequence: TGTGCCAGCAGCTTAGTTCCAGGCTACTCTGGAAACACCATATATTTT. Protein: CASSLVPGYSGNTIYF.